This TCR beta chain was identified during a study of blood T cell repertoires in COVID-19. Looking at the study overall: Sites across the United States, Italy and Spain contributed samples from acute and convalescent COVID-19. Sample material is recorded as cDNA or gDNA derived from T cells, B-cell-depleted T cells, or PBMCs.

This clone was recorded only once. J lost 5 bases, V lost 4 bases, and 0 bases had no gene match. Germline values: CDR1 SQVTM, CDR2 ANQGSEA. The CDR3 length is 12 residues. Original handling: Estimated nucleated cell counts came from reference gene primer amplification. Assay used: immunoSEQ multiplex PCR; TCRdb lists only in-frame clones, some missing. The DNA gave D and trimming, while V, J and clone size come from that table. The data contain under 350,000 clones, around 89% of them singletons. Sequences were obtained from peripheral blood. The receptor's source is a man in his forties or fifties with acute or convalescent COVID-19. The V call is TRBV29-1, the J call TRBJ1-5; 9 bases fit TRBD1. The CDR3 is CSVGDRDQPQHF. The CDR3 DNA is TGCAGCGTTGGGGACAGGGATCAGCCCCAGCATTTT.